These 4 T cell receptor beta chains were sequenced from one sample in a study of T cell responses to AZD1222 COVID-19 vaccine. Repertoires were generated with immunoSEQ multiplex PCR, while TCRdb's copy carries only in-frame clones and drops some. Among 98,000 or so clones listed, around nine tenths were seen once. Sequenced material: peripheral blood, taken 28 days after the second AZD1222 dose. The source of these receptors is an adult who received the AZD1222 COVID-19 vaccine.

The chain has TRBV2 and TRBJ2-1; D is perhaps TRBD2 (5 bases). CDR1 SNHLY and CDR2 FYNNEI come from the germline V gene. V lost 4 bases and J lost 8, with 21 bases in between. The CDR3 length is 16 residues. The CDR3 loop is CASSGLLGVGRDEQFF. The CDR3 DNA follows: TGTGCCAGCAGTGGGTTGCTGGGAGTAGGCAGAGATGAGCAGTTCTTC.

This chain connects TRBV6-5 to TRBJ1-1; D is unresolved. Looked up from germline, CDR1 is MNHEY and CDR2 is SVGAGI. This CDR3 has 13 residues. V was cut by 4 bases and J by 4 bases, with 10 bases left in between. CDR3 protein: CASSSVGITEAFF. As DNA, the CDR3 is TGTGCCAGCAGTTCCGTTGGGATCACTGAAGCTTTCTTT.

J is TRBJ1-2 and V is TRBV6-1; TRBD1 agrees at 7 bases. With V trimmed by 4 bases and J by 2 bases, 13 bases remained unmatched. This CDR3 is built from 17 residues. From germline, CDR1 is MNHNS and CDR2 SASEGT. This CDR3 is CASSAYRGTTSNYGYTF. The DNA for the CDR3 is TGTGCCAGCAGTGCCTACAGGGGAACCACTTCCAACTATGGCTACACCTTC.

The chain joins TRBV7-9 to TRBJ1-2; D might be TRBD1 (6 bases). The CDR3 is made up of 15 amino acids. The germline V gene has CDR1 SEHNR and CDR2 FQNEAQ (reference sequence). V lost 2 bases to trimming and J lost 4 bases, with 14 bases between them. CDR3 sequence reads: CASSLTAGDTYGYTF. The CDR3 DNA follows: TGTGCCAGCAGCTTAACAGCAGGGGATACCTATGGCTACACCTTC.